This T cell receptor (beta chain) came from a study of shared clonotypes between healthy human individuals. Study-level information: A donor's plate count was three for CD4 naive and three for CD4 memory; CD8 naive had two and CD8 memory one. Study-level results: Deeper or shallower sequencing was expected to change how clonotypes are shared among donors.

Using immunoSEQ multiplex PCR, the repertoire was profiled, and TCRdb retains in-frame clones only, with some absent. The sample includes hundreds of thousands of clones, around 78% of them seen just once. About this clone itself: Its antigen remains unknown.

This CDR3 spans 12 amino acids. In germline, CDR1 is SGHRS, CDR2 YFSETQ. Trimming removed 6 bases from V and 8 bases from J, with 14 bases in between. This chain links TRBV5-1 with TRBJ1-1; D unclear. This receptor was obtained from a woman aged 25-40 years in good health. The source material was memory CD4+ T cells sorted from blood. Subset denoted: CD45RA-negative fraction. The CDR3 sequence: CASKKEREEAFF. The CDR3 nucleotides are TGCGCCAGCAAAAAAGAGAGGGAGGAAGCTTTCTTT.